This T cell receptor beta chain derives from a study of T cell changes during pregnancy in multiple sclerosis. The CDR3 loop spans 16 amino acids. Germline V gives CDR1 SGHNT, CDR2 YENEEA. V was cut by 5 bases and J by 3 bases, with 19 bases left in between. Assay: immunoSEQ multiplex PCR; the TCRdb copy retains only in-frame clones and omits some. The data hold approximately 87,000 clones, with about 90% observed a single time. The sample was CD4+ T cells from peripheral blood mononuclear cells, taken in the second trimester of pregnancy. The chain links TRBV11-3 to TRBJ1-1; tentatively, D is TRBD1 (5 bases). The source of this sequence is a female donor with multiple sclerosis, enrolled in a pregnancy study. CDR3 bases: TGTGCCAGCAGCAAAAGGGGTGACTTAATTGACACTGAAGCTTTCTTT. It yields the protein CASSKRGDLIDTEAFF.